Listed here are 7 T cell receptor beta chains from one sample, sequenced in a study of cytomegalovirus exposure and HLA in healthy donors. Repertoires were generated with immunoSEQ multiplex PCR, while TCRdb's copy carries only in-frame clones and drops some. The sample has 200,000 or so clones, approximately 88% seen once; the top ten hold roughly 7.5%. The specimen sequenced was PBMCs. The receptor source for this set is a man between 18 and 29 years old in good health and CMV-seropositive.

The chain has TRBV14 and TRBJ2-1; D possibly corresponds to TRBD2 (6 bases). Trimming took off 6 bases at V and 9 bases at J, with 18 bases between the two ends. Germline CDR1 is SGHDN and CDR2 is FVKESK. The CDR3 extends over 14 amino acids. As DNA, the CDR3 is TGTGCCAGCAGTCTGAGACTAGGAGGGCTTGAGCAGTTCTTC. This translates into CASSLRLGGLEQFF.

The rearrangement uses TRBV13 and TRBJ2-3; a weak D match, TRBD2 (5 bases). Per germline, CDR1 PRHDT and CDR2 FYEKMQ (reference sequence). Between the trimmed V and J ends, which lost 4 bases and 0 bases, there was a span of 14 bases. The CDR3 contains 16 residues. CDR3 nucleotide sequence: TGTGCCAGCAGCTCAACCCCGGGAACTAGCACAGATACGCAGTATTTT. Translated, it gives CASSSTPGTSTDTQYF.

The chain links TRBV4-3 to TRBJ2-7; 9 nucleotides agree with TRBD2. CDR3 length equals 15 residues. Losses at the gene ends were 1 base for V and 2 bases for J; bases not matched to a gene: 3. Germline loops: CDR1 LGHNA, CDR2 YSLEER. The CDR3, as DNA: TGCGCCAGCAGCCAAGGGGCTAGCGGGGCCTACGAGCAGTACTTC. The encoded protein is CASSQGASGAYEQYF.

This rearrangement joins TRBV4-2 to TRBJ2-3, with 9 nucleotides matching TRBD1. Germline V CDR1 and CDR2: LGHNA, YNFKEQ. The CDR3 is made up of 15 amino acids. V shed 1 base and J 4 bases; nucleotides not matched to a gene: 3. DNA of the CDR3: TGTGCCAGCAGCCAAGGGGGGACAGGGTCAGATACGCAGTATTTT. It codes for CASSQGGTGSDTQYF.

On this clone itself: An end of the junction does not agree with germline; a read error may underlie this. This chain uses TRBV28 with TRBJ2-7; the D gene is possibly TRBD1 (5 bases). The CDR3 extends over 11 amino acids. Germline V gene sequence: CDR1 MDHEN, CDR2 SYDVKM. The CDR3 DNA sequence: TGTGCCAGCACCCAGGGTCTTACGGCCCACTTC. Translating it yields CASTQGLTAHF.

The rearrangement joins TRBV6-1 to TRBJ1-5; a weak D match, TRBD1 (5 bases). The V end was cut by 6 bases, the J end by 5 bases, with 11 bases between. In germline, CDR1 is MNHNS, CDR2 SASEGT. The CDR3 has 13 amino acids. The CDR3 nucleotides are TGTGCCAGCAGCCCGGGACTCTATCAGCCCCAGCATTTT. It codes for CASSPGLYQPQHF.

The rearrangement links TRBV10-2 to TRBJ1-1; the match to TRBD1 covers 9 bases. Germline V CDR1 and CDR2: WSHSY, SAAADI. The trim removed 4 bases at V and 0 bases at J, leaving 9 bases unmatched. This CDR3 has 17 residues. The CDR3 here is CASSGTDRGFMNTEAFF. The CDR3 nucleotides read TGCGCCAGCAGTGGGACAGACAGGGGGTTCATGAACACTGAAGCTTTCTTT.